The sequence of this TCR beta chain was determined in a study of cytomegalovirus exposure and HLA in healthy donors. The overall study: Samples from HLA-typed donors yielded about 85 million unique TCRs in an early data release. Of 300 to 500 genotyped donors, about 81% clustered with self-reported Caucasian donors.

On this clone itself: What it recognizes is unknown.

Use of 60 Vbeta and 13 Jbeta primers characterized the PCR. Under the authors' procedure: An analysis that came later counted 73 million or so unique TCR beta chains, approximately 11 million shared. Measured with immunoSEQ multiplex PCR; TCRdb has only the in-frame clones, and not every one. V and J calls and clone size follow that table, whereas D and trimming were derived from the DNA. This table has roughly 200,000 clones, about 85% appearing once. The CDR3 length is 15 residues. General study points: In vitro data verified three CMV-associated chains as specific for CMV antigens.

The sample taken for sequencing was PBMCs. The chain links TRBV12-2 to TRBJ2-1; the table calls TRBD2, which could not be checked here. TRBV12-2 is termed a pseudogene. The source of this sequence is a boy younger than 10 in good health and CMV-seronegative. The CDR3 spells CASRHLAVSYNEQFF. The CDR3 region has the DNA TGTGCAAGTCGCCATCTAGCGGTCAGTTACAATGAGCAGTTCTTC.